Below are 17 T cell receptor beta chains sequenced from a single sample in a study of naive and memory T cell subsets. Two oligonucleotides, mixed equimolar, formed the beta constant-region primer covering TRBC1 and TRBC2. Four rounds of PCR amplified the ligated cDNA using nested alpha and beta constant-region primers plus SP2. TCRdb fed the UMI-ligation and nested PCR reads into MiXCR, producing one record per CDR3 protein. The table has tens of thousands of distinct CDR3 sequences, over 9% seen once. The sequencing sample was made of naive CD8+ T cells from blood. The source is a human donor in good health.

This clonotype occurred a few times. The chain has TRBV12-3 or TRBV12-4 and TRBJ1-1, with D uncertain. This CDR3 contains 13 residues. V lost 5 bases, J lost 1 base, and 8 bases lay in between. CDR3 nucleotide sequence: TGTGCCAGCAGTGAGACCTGGAACACTGAAGCTTTCTTT. It yields the protein CASSETWNTEAFF.

The rearrangement links TRBV11-2 to TRBJ2-1; 10 bases agree with TRBD2. The V gene end was trimmed by 1 base and the J gene end by 10 bases; junction bases not matched to a gene: 7. CDR1 and CDR2 from the germline V gene are SGHAT and FQNNGV. This CDR3 has 15 amino acids. Here the CDR3 reads CASSLASGRALEQFF. The CDR3 DNA reads as TGTGCCAGCAGCTTAGCCAGCGGGAGGGCTTTAGAGCAGTTCTTC.

This clonotype was counted many times. The chain is built from TRBV7-2 and TRBJ2-7, with no clear D. V was cut by 1 base and J by 0 bases, with 7 bases left in between. This CDR3 is built from 14 residues. CDR1 is SGHTA, CDR2 FQGNSA, per germline. CDR3 residues: CASSLGSGSYEQYF. CDR3 in DNA: TGTGCCAGCAGCTTAGGGTCGGGCTCCTACGAGCAGTACTTC.

This clonotype was detected ten times or more. The rearrangement links TRBV21-1 to TRBJ1-2; the table's D gene call, TRBD1, was not cross checked with the DNA. TRBV21-1 is designated a pseudogene. The CDR3 extends over 10 amino acids. The CDR3 sequence is CASGGGGYTF. The CDR3 bases are TGTGCCAGCGGGGGGGGAGGCTACACCTTC.

This clonotype occurred a few times. The V and J genes are TRBV29-1 and TRBJ2-3, with 8 bases matching TRBD2. This CDR3 region has 18 residues. Per the germline V gene, CDR1 is SQVTM and CDR2 is ANQGSEA. Trimming removed 5 bases from V and 2 bases from J; junction bases left unmatched: 18. This chain's CDR3 is CSVPPGLDLIGDTDTQYF. The CDR3, as DNA: TGCAGCGTTCCTCCGGGACTAGATCTTATCGGGGACACAGATACGCAGTATTTT.

This clonotype was counted a few times. The genes are TRBV20-1 and TRBJ2-7; 11 bases line up with TRBD1. The ends lost 6 bases at V and 2 bases at J; junction bases unmatched: 3. Germline V gene lookup returns CDR1 DFQATT and CDR2 SNEGSKA (reference sequence). This CDR3 comprises 13 residues. The CDR3 loop reads CSAMGQGAYEQYF. In DNA, the CDR3 is TGCAGTGCCATGGGACAGGGGGCCTACGAGCAGTACTTC.

This clonotype was observed many times. The chain recombines TRBV6-4 with TRBJ1-2; D is unresolved. The CDR3 is 11 residues long. CDR1 is MRHNA, CDR2 SNTAGT, per germline. Trimming stripped 2 bases from V and 5 bases from J, with 3 bases between. CDR3 amino acids: CASSDLYGYTF. The CDR3 DNA follows: TGTGCCAGCAGTGACCTTTATGGCTACACCTTC.

This clonotype was found many times. The genes are TRBV12-3 or TRBV12-4 and TRBJ2-7; 7 bases map to TRBD1. This CDR3 is built from 14 residues. J gave up 0 bases and V 6 bases, and 5 bases lay outside the gene matches. CDR3 sequence: CASSGQASSYEQYF. In DNA, the CDR3 is TGTGCCAGCAGCGGACAGGCGAGCTCCTACGAGCAGTACTTC.

The chain is built from TRBV9 and TRBJ1-1, with unresolved D. Germline-derived CDR1 and CDR2 are SGDLS and YYNGEE. The V and J ends lost 2 bases and 2 bases respectively, with 13 bases between them. This CDR3 has 15 amino acids. This CDR3 reads CASSVETTPNTEAFF. The DNA of the CDR3 is TGTGCCAGCAGCGTCGAGACAACGCCAAACACTGAAGCTTTCTTT.

This clonotype was recorded many times. The rearrangement uses TRBV19 and TRBJ2-1; D remains unclear. The V end lost 3 bases, the J end lost 4 bases, and 22 bases lay between the germline ends. This CDR3 is 18 amino acids long. CDR1 and CDR2 (germline): LNHDA, SQIVND (reference sequence). CDR3 nucleotide sequence: TGTGCCAGTAGTATGACGCAAAGAATTGGAGTTCGGTACAATGAGCAGTTCTTC. Translating gives CASSMTQRIGVRYNEQFF.

CDR3 region: CASSSRPFSVPQHF. The CDR3 region has the DNA TGTGCCAGCAGCTCCAGGCCTTTTTCGGTCCCCCAGCATTTT. The chain carries TRBV27 and TRBJ1-5, with unresolved D. The CDR3 extends over 14 amino acids. Per the germline V gene, CDR1 is MNHEY and CDR2 is SMNVEV (reference sequence). V was trimmed by 6 bases and J by 10 bases, leaving 19 bases between them.

This clonotype was counted ten times or more. The CDR3 DNA reads as TGTGCCAGCAGTATGGGACAGGGACGCACAGATACGCAGTATTTT. The encoded protein is CASSMGQGRTDTQYF. The rearrangement links TRBV28 to TRBJ2-3, with 9 nucleotides matching TRBD1. The CDR3 sequence is 15 residues long. Germline CDR1 reads MDHEN; CDR2 reads SYDVKM. V lost 5 bases to trimming and J lost 1 base; unmatched junction nucleotides: 4.

The CDR3 DNA follows: TGTGCCAGCACTTCGTACAGGGGGCAGGATGAGCAGTTCTTC. It specifies CASTSYRGQDEQFF. The V gene is TRBV27, the J gene TRBJ2-1; 9 bases match TRBD1. Germline CDR1 and CDR2: MNHEY and SMNVEV (reference sequence). Trimming cost V 7 bases and J 8 bases; bases outside gene matches: 9. The length of the CDR3 is 14 residues.

This clonotype was seen repeatedly, ten times or more. This chain connects TRBV29-1 to TRBJ2-1; the match to TRBD2 covers 9 bases. This CDR3 is built from 15 residues. V trimming: 1 base; J trimming: 7 bases; junction bases outside the gene matches: 8. CDR1 is SQVTM, CDR2 ANQGSEA, per germline. This CDR3 reads CSVEVGASGTNEQFF. For the CDR3, the DNA is TGCAGCGTTGAAGTGGGGGCTAGCGGGACGAATGAGCAGTTCTTC.

The J gene is TRBJ1-2, the V gene TRBV10-3; TRBD1 is a possible D gene (5 bases). V was shortened by 1 base and J by 2 bases, with 8 bases between the two germline ends. The germline V gene encodes CDR1 ENHRY and CDR2 SYGVKD. CDR3 size: 14 residues. The CDR3 DNA reads TGTGCCATCAGTGAGTGGGACGGAAACTATGGCTACACCTTC. Protein: CAISEWDGNYGYTF.

This clonotype was counted a few times. This chain links TRBV15 with TRBJ1-5; the D is unclear. Germline CDR1 and CDR2: LNHNV and YYDKDF (reference sequence). V lost 0 bases and J lost 3, with 15 bases in between. The CDR3 is made up of 17 amino acids. This chain's CDR3 is CATSRDYGSLHNQPQHF. CDR3 sequence (DNA): TGTGCCACCAGCAGAGATTACGGCAGCCTCCACAATCAGCCCCAGCATTTT.

This clonotype appeared a few times. The chain uses TRBV5-4 and TRBJ2-1, with 9 bases that match TRBD2. Germline loops: CDR1 SGHNT, CDR2 YYREEE (reference sequence). V was pared by 4 bases and J by 2 bases, with 10 bases of the junction left unmatched. This CDR3 has 17 amino acids. The CDR3: CASSPPGLADPYNEQFF. CDR3 DNA sequence: TGTGCCAGCAGCCCACCGGGACTAGCAGACCCCTACAATGAGCAGTTCTTC.